These 31 T cell receptor beta chains came from one sample sequenced in a study of blood T cell repertoires in COVID-19. Here immunoSEQ multiplex PCR was the method, and the copy in TCRdb shows in-frame clones only, minus some. The data hold around 290,000 clones, with approximately 90% observed a single time. The sequencing input was peripheral blood. Receptors originate from a middle-aged man with acute or convalescent COVID-19.

The chain combines TRBV2 with TRBJ1-1, with D perhaps matching TRBD1 (5 bases). The CDR3 covers 12 residues. From germline, CDR1 is SNHLY and CDR2 FYNNEI. Trimming cost V 4 bases and J 5 bases, with 8 bases left between them. CDR3 coding DNA: TGTGCCAGCAGTGTCAGGGAAACTGAAGCTTTCTTT. Translation: CASSVRETEAFF.

The chain couples TRBV2 to TRBJ2-2; D is unresolved. The germline CDR1 and CDR2 sequences are SNHLY and FYNNEI. Trimming removed 5 bases from V and 1 base from J, with 8 bases in between. The CDR3 has 14 residues. The CDR3 sequence is CASSIVLNTGELFF. The CDR3 DNA is TGTGCCAGCAGTATCGTCCTGAACACCGGGGAGCTGTTTTTT.

The genes are TRBV25-1 and TRBJ1-2; TRBD1 aligns across 8 bases. J gave up 11 bases and V 2 bases, and 16 bases lay outside the gene matches. CDR1 is MGHDK, CDR2 SYGVNS, per germline. The CDR3 runs 16 residues. The CDR3 DNA reads TGTGCCAGCAGTGAAAGGGAAGCAGGGGGCTACTTTGGGTACACCTTC. Translation: CASSEREAGGYFGYTF.

V and J are TRBV5-1 and TRBJ1-4; TRBD1 agrees at 11 bases. The CDR3 length is 14 residues. CDR1 is SGHRS, CDR2 YFSETQ, per germline. After removal of 4 bases from V and 7 bases from J, the junction contained 3 bases not matched to a gene. Here the CDR3 reads CASSTGQGGEKLFF. DNA for the CDR3: TGCGCCAGCAGCACGGGACAGGGGGGTGAAAAACTGTTTTTT. The variable domain in full, with the rest retrieved from reference TRBV5-1 and TRBJ1-4, is KAGVTQTPRYLIKTRGQQVTLSCSPISGHRSVSWYQQTPGQGLQFLFEYFSETQRNKGNFPGRFSGRQFSNSRSEMNVSTLELGDSALYLCASSTGQGGEKLFFGSGTQLSVL.

The gene calls are TRBV5-1 and TRBJ1-2; 7 bases are a match to TRBD1. Germline CDR1 and CDR2: SGHRS and YFSETQ. Trimming removed 3 bases from V and 3 bases from J; junction bases left unmatched: 5. The CDR3 sequence is 14 residues long. The DNA of the CDR3 is TGCGCCAGCAGCTCGGACAGGTCCCACTATGGCTACACCTTC. Protein: CASSSDRSHYGYTF.

Only one count was recorded for this clone. V usage is TRBV29-1 and J usage is TRBJ2-1; the match to TRBD1 covers 12 bases. The length of the CDR3 is 16 residues. The V gene end was trimmed by 7 bases and the J gene end by 8 bases; junction bases not matched to a gene: 15. The germline V gene has CDR1 SQVTM and CDR2 ANQGSEA. The DNA of the CDR3 is TGCAGCGCCCCACCGCTGCGGGACAGGGGGCACGATGAGCAGTTCTTC. This encodes CSAPPLRDRGHDEQFF.

This chain uses TRBV27 with TRBJ1-2; 10 nucleotides line up with TRBD1. Losses at the gene ends were 5 bases for V and 4 bases for J; bases not matched to a gene: 10. CDR3 length equals 16 residues. The germline V gene has CDR1 MNHEY and CDR2 SMNVEV (reference sequence). The CDR3 here is CASSHPTGGAVYGYTF. The CDR3 region has the DNA TGTGCCAGCAGTCACCCGACAGGGGGCGCAGTCTATGGCTACACCTTC.

The chain uses TRBV7-8 and TRBJ2-1; 7 positions agree with TRBD2. V lost 5 bases, J lost 15 bases, and 13 bases stayed unmatched. This CDR3 region has 13 residues. The germline gives CDR1 SGHVS, CDR2 FQNEAQ. CDR3 DNA sequence: TGTGCCAGCAGCCCCTTGGCGGGAGCAGTAAGGTTCTTC. Its translation: CASSPLAGAVRFF.

The CDR3 is CASSQPLTGQDYEQYF. CDR3 nucleotides: TGTGCCAGCAGCCAGCCCCTTACGGGACAGGACTACGAGCAGTACTTC. The J gene is TRBJ2-7, the V gene TRBV3-1 (or the pseudogene TRBV3-2); 8 positions match TRBD1. The CDR3 totals 16 residues. Germline trimming cut 3 bases from V and 3 bases from J; bases unmatched to any gene: 10. CDR1 and CDR2 (germline): LGHDT, YNNKEL (reference sequence).

The chain uses TRBV29-1 and TRBJ2-7; the D gene is possibly TRBD1 (5 bases). V lost 6 bases, J lost 0 bases, and 15 bases lay in between. This CDR3 is 14 amino acids long. Germline loops: CDR1 SQVTM, CDR2 ANQGSEA. In nucleotides, the CDR3 is TGCAGCGTCCAAAAACAGGAATCCTCCTACGAGCAGTACTTC. As protein: CSVQKQESSYEQYF.

V is TRBV27 and J is TRBJ2-2, with TRBD2 as a possible D gene (6 bases). Trimming shortened V by 6 bases and J by 4 bases, and 12 bases separated the two germline ends. The CDR3 consists of 14 residues. Germline assignment: CDR1 MNHEY and CDR2 SMNVEV (reference sequence). The CDR3 here is CASRREYSTGELFF. The CDR3 DNA follows: TGTGCCAGCAGACGGGAGTATAGCACCGGGGAGCTGTTTTTT.

V is TRBV5-8 and J is TRBJ1-6; TRBD1 is a possible D gene (6 bases). The germline gives CDR1 SGHTS, CDR2 YDEGEE. Trimming left V 4 bases short and J 7 bases short, with 18 bases between. CDR3 length: 16 amino acids. The CDR3 region is CASSPRQALINSPLHF. Here the CDR3 DNA reads TGTGCCAGCAGCCCTCGACAGGCCCTTATCAATTCACCCCTCCACTTT.

The rearrangement joins TRBV29-1 to TRBJ2-1; 11 positions match TRBD2. The CDR3 loop spans 14 amino acids. V dropped 8 bases and J dropped 9; count of bases not matched to a gene: 12. Germline V gene lookup returns CDR1 SQVTM and CDR2 ANQGSEA. CDR3 protein: CSSRTSGGRGEQFF. Here the CDR3 DNA reads TGCAGCTCTCGAACTAGCGGGGGCAGGGGTGAGCAGTTCTTC.

V usage is TRBV2 and J usage is TRBJ2-7, with a possible D match to TRBD1 (6 bases). Germline V gene lookup returns CDR1 SNHLY and CDR2 FYNNEI. The CDR3 runs 16 residues. Trimming stripped 2 bases from V and 0 bases from J, with 14 bases between. This CDR3 reads CASSESSGTFSYEQYF. CDR3 nucleotides: TGTGCCAGCAGTGAAAGTTCGGGGACATTCTCCTACGAGCAGTACTTC.

This chain connects TRBV12-3 or TRBV12-4 to TRBJ2-5, with a tentative D call TRBD1 (6 bases). V shed 5 bases and J shed 4 bases, with 8 bases lying between them. CDR3 length: 12 amino acids. CDR3 protein: CASSRTAETQYF. CDR3 DNA sequence: TGTGCCAGCAGTCGGACAGCAGAGACCCAGTACTTC.

This clone was picked up a small number of times. In DNA form, the CDR3 reads TGTGCCAGCAGCTTGTTCCAGGGGTCCACCGGGGAGCTGTTTTTT. Amino acid sequence: CASSLFQGSTGELFF. This chain connects TRBV7-2 to TRBJ2-2; a possible D gene is TRBD1 (6 bases). The V end lost 3 bases, the J end lost 4 bases, and 12 bases lay between the germline ends. The CDR3 has 15 residues. Germline V CDR1 and CDR2: SGHTA, FQGNSA.

Concerning this clone: The same CDR3 is also encoded by other DNA sequences in this sample. The genes are TRBV27 and TRBJ1-5; D ambiguous. V was pared by 3 bases and J by 2 bases, with 5 bases between. The length of the CDR3 is 13 residues. Germline V gene sequence: CDR1 MNHEY, CDR2 SMNVEV (reference sequence). In DNA, the CDR3 is TGTGCCAGCAGTTTTGGAGGCAATCAGCCCCAGCATTTT. As protein: CASSFGGNQPQHF.

The chain uses TRBV4-1 and TRBJ1-5; 7 bases line up with TRBD1. This CDR3 has 14 residues. V shed 4 bases and J 8 bases; nucleotides not matched to a gene: 8. Per germline, CDR1 MGHRA and CDR2 YSYEKL. The CDR3 spells CASSPTGDREPQHF. The CDR3 DNA reads as TGCGCCAGCAGCCCAACAGGGGATCGGGAGCCCCAGCATTTT.

This chain uses TRBV5-5 with TRBJ1-1; no clear D. The CDR3 consists of 12 residues. V shed 4 bases and J shed 7 bases, with 11 bases lying between them. Germline V gene sequence: CDR1 SGHKS, CDR2 YYEKEE (reference sequence). The DNA for the CDR3 is TGTGCCAGCAGCCCGGGTAGGCTTGAAGCTTTCTTT. Translating it yields CASSPGRLEAFF.

The chain combines TRBV2 with TRBJ2-2; no clear D. The CDR3 has 15 residues. Trimming removed 7 bases from V and 5 bases from J, with 17 bases in between. The germline CDR1 and CDR2 sequences are SNHLY and FYNNEI. The CDR3 DNA follows: TGTGCCAGCAAAGGAACGACACTTGGGACCGGGGAGCTGTTTTTT. Translated: CASKGTTLGTGELFF.

The chain links TRBV14 to TRBJ1-3, with D maybe TRBD1 (5 bases). The germline V gene has CDR1 SGHDN and CDR2 FVKESK. The CDR3 sequence is 16 residues long. Trimming cost V 4 bases and J 0 bases, with 13 bases left between them. The CDR3 spells CASSLLGGFSGNTIYF. In DNA, the CDR3 is TGTGCCAGCAGCCTCCTCGGGGGATTCTCTGGAAACACCATATATTTT.

This clone was seen a single time. The rearrangement joins TRBV29-1 to TRBJ1-1; the match to TRBD1 covers 8 bases. The CDR3 totals 13 residues. V shed 7 bases, J shed 2 bases, and the junction held 6 bases outside the gene matches. Germline CDR1 is SQVTM and CDR2 is ANQGSEA. The CDR3 protein is CSGAGQANTEAFF. The CDR3 coding sequence is TGCAGCGGCGCGGGACAGGCAAACACTGAAGCTTTCTTT.

The chain uses TRBV2 and TRBJ1-1; TRBD1 matches at 9 bases. CDR1 SNHLY and CDR2 FYNNEI come from the germline V gene. J lost 9 bases, V lost 7 bases, and 12 bases had no gene match. The CDR3 runs 14 residues. CDR3 nucleotide sequence: TGTGCCAGCAACTCACAGGGGGCAATAATTAAAGCTTTCTTT. Translation: CASNSQGAIIKAFF. Complete variable domain (other parts from reference TRBV2 and TRBJ1-1): EPEVTQTPSHQVTQMGQEVILRCVPISNHLYFYWYRQILGQKVEFLVSFYNNEISEKSEIFDDQFSVERPDGSNFTLKIRSTKLEDSAMYFCASNSQGAIIKAFFGQGTRLTVV.

The V and J genes are TRBV19 and TRBJ1-5; D possibly corresponds to TRBD1 (5 bases). Trimming removed 3 bases from V and 3 bases from J, with 9 bases in between. CDR1 and CDR2 (germline): LNHDA, SQIVND (reference sequence). The CDR3 spans 14 residues. The CDR3 sequence: CASSINRLNQPQHF. CDR3 DNA: TGTGCCAGTAGTATTAACAGGCTCAATCAGCCCCAGCATTTT.

This clone has only one observation. V usage is TRBV3-1 (or the pseudogene TRBV3-2) and J usage is TRBJ1-2; 7 nucleotides align to TRBD1. The V and J ends lost 5 bases and 3 bases, in that order; junction bases with no gene match: 3. The CDR3 has 13 amino acids. Germline V gene lookup returns CDR1 LGHDT and CDR2 YNNKEL (reference sequence). CDR3 DNA: TGTGCCAGCAGCTGGGGGACAGACTATGGCTACACCTTC. This codes for CASSWGTDYGYTF.

This rearrangement joins TRBV19 to TRBJ1-2; 8 nucleotides align to TRBD1. Germline V gene sequence: CDR1 LNHDA, CDR2 SQIVND (reference sequence). V trimming: 5 bases; J trimming: 4 bases; junction bases outside the gene matches: 9. CDR3 length equals 15 residues. CDR3 protein: CASSVTGEEVYGYTF. The CDR3 DNA follows: TGTGCCAGTAGTGTGACAGGGGAGGAGGTCTATGGCTACACCTTC. Using reference TRBV19 and TRBJ1-2 for the parts outside the CDR3, the full variable domain is DGGITQSPKYLFRKEGQNVTLSCEQNLNHDAMYWYRQDPGQGLRLIYYSQIVNDFQKGDIAEGYSVSREKKESFPLTVTSAQKNPTAFYLCASSVTGEEVYGYTFGSGTRLTVV.

This chain joins TRBV24-1 and TRBJ2-1, with 10 bases aligning to TRBD2. The germline V gene encodes CDR1 KGHDR and CDR2 SFDVKD. V shed 7 bases and J 7 bases; nucleotides not matched to a gene: 6. The CDR3 has 14 amino acids. CDR3 sequence: CATRGAAGGNEQFF. The CDR3 DNA sequence: TGTGCCACCAGGGGGGCAGCGGGGGGGAATGAGCAGTTCTTC.

This clone was seen just once. The chain has TRBV2 and TRBJ2-7; D is possibly TRBD1 (6 bases). V lost 4 bases, J lost 2 bases, and 12 bases lay in between. The CDR3 is made up of 14 amino acids. CDR1 is SNHLY, CDR2 FYNNEI, per germline. The CDR3 nucleotides read TGTGCCAGCAGTGTCGTACAGGGTGCCTACGAGCAGTACTTC. Encoded protein: CASSVVQGAYEQYF. Looking up the rest from reference TRBV2 and TRBJ2-7 gives the full variable domain: EPEVTQTPSHQVTQMGQEVILRCVPISNHLYFYWYRQILGQKVEFLVSFYNNEISEKSEIFDDQFSVERPDGSNFTLKIRSTKLEDSAMYFCASSVVQGAYEQYFGPGTRLTVT.

This chain connects TRBV3-1 (or the pseudogene TRBV3-2) to TRBJ2-3, with 10 bases fitting TRBD1. Germline CDR1 and CDR2: LGHDT and YNNKEL (reference sequence). Unmatched junction bases numbered 6, after V lost 4 bases and J lost 5 bases. The length of the CDR3 is 15 residues. This chain's CDR3 is CASSPGQGSEDTQYF. DNA for the CDR3: TGTGCCAGCAGCCCGGGACAGGGGTCGGAAGATACGCAGTATTTT.

V usage is TRBV2 and J usage is TRBJ2-7; 7 positions agree with TRBD2. V was pared by 7 bases and J by 0 bases, with 6 bases of the junction left unmatched. The CDR3 is 14 amino acids. Per the germline V gene, CDR1 is SNHLY and CDR2 is FYNNEI. CDR3 nucleotides: TGTGCCAGCAATCGGGGGGATACCTCCTACGAGCAGTACTTC. Amino acid sequence: CASNRGDTSYEQYF.

This chain uses TRBV21-1 with TRBJ1-6; the table calls TRBD1, which could not be checked here. TRBV21-1 is shown as a pseudogene. This CDR3 has 16 amino acids. Here the CDR3 DNA reads TGTGCCAGCAGCGTACGACAGAGCTCCTATAATTCACCCCTCCACTTT. It is translated as CASSVRQSSYNSPLHF.